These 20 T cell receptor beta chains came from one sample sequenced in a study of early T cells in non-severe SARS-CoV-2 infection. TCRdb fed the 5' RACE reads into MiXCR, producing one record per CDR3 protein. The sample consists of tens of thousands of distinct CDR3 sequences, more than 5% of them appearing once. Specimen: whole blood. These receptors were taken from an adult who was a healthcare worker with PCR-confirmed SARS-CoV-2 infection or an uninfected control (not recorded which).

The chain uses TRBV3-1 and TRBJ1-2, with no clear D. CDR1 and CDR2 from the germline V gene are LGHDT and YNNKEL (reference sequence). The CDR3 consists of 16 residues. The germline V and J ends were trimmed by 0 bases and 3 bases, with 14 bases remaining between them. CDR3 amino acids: CASSQDLAATDYGYTF. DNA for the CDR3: TGTGCCAGCAGCCAAGATCTGGCAGCCACCGACTATGGCTACACCTTC.

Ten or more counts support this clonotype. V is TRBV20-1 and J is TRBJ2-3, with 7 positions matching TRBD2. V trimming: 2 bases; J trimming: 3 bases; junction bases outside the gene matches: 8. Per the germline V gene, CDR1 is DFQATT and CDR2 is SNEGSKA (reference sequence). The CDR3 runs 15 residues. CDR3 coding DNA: TGCAGTGCTAGACCTAGCGGTTCCTGGACAGATACGCAGTATTTT. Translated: CSARPSGSWTDTQYF.

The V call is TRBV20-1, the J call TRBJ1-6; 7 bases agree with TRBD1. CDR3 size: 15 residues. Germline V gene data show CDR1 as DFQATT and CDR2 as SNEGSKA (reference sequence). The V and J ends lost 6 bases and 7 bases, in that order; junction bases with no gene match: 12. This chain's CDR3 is CSAPTGRQWNSPLHF. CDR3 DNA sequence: TGCAGTGCCCCGACAGGGAGGCAGTGGAATTCACCCCTCCACTTT.

The CDR3 protein is CSVTGISTEAFF. For the CDR3, the DNA is TGCAGCGTCACAGGGATTTCGACTGAAGCTTTCTTT. The chain carries TRBV29-1 and TRBJ1-1; D perhaps matches TRBD1 (6 bases). CDR1 and CDR2 (germline): SQVTM, ANQGSEA. V shed 6 bases and J shed 5 bases, with 13 bases lying between them. This CDR3 is 12 amino acids long.

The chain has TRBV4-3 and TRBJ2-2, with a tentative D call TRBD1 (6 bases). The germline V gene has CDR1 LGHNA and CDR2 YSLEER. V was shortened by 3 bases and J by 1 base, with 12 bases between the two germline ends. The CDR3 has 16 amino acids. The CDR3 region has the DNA TGCGCCAGCAGCCACCTAGACAGGCGGAACACCGGGGAGCTGTTTTTT. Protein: CASSHLDRRNTGELFF.

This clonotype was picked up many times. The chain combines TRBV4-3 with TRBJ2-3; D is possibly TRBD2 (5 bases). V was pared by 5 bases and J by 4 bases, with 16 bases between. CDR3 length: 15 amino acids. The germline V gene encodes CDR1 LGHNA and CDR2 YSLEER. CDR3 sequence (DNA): TGCGCCAGCAGCTTAGAGGGAATGGAGGCAGATACGCAGTATTTT. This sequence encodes CASSLEGMEADTQYF.

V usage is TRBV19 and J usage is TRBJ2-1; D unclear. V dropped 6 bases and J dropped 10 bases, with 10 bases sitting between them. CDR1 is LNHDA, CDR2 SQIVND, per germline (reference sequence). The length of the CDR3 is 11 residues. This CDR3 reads CASRTAGEQFF. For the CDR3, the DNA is TGTGCCAGTAGGACGGCTGGGGAGCAGTTCTTC. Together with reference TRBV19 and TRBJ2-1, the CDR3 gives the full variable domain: DGGITQSPKYLFRKEGQNVTLSCEQNLNHDAMYWYRQDPGQGLRLIYYSQIVNDFQKGDIAEGYSVSREKKESFPLTVTSAQKNPTAFYLCASRTAGEQFFGPGTRLTVL.

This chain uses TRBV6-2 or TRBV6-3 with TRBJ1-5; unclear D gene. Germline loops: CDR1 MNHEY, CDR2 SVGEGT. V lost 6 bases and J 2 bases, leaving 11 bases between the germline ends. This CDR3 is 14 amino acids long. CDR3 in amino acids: CASRVRSGNQPQHF. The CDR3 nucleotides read TGTGCCAGCAGAGTGCGTTCCGGCAATCAGCCCCAGCATTTT.

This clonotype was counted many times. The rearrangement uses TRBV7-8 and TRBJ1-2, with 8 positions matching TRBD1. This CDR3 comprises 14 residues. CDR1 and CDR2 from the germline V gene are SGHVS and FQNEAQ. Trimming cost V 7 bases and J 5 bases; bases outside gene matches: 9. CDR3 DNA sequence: TGTGCCAGCACCCCCGGCAGGGGGCGTTATGGCTACACCTTC. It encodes CASTPGRGRYGYTF.

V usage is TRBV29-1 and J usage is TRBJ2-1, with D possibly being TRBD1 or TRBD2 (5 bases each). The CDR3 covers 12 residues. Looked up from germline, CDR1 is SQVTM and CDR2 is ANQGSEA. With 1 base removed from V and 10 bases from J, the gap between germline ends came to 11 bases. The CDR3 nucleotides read TGCAGCGTTGAAGGGGGGAGCGCCGAGCAGTTCTTC. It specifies CSVEGGSAEQFF.

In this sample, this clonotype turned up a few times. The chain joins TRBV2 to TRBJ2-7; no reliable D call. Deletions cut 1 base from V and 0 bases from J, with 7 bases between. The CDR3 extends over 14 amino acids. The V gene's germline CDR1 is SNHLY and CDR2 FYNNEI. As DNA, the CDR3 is TGTGCCAGCAGTGAAGACAGACTCTCCTACGAGCAGTACTTC. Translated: CASSEDRLSYEQYF. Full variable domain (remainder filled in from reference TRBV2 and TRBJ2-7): EPEVTQTPSHQVTQMGQEVILRCVPISNHLYFYWYRQILGQKVEFLVSFYNNEISEKSEIFDDQFSVERPDGSNFTLKIRSTKLEDSAMYFCASSEDRLSYEQYFGPGTRLTVT.

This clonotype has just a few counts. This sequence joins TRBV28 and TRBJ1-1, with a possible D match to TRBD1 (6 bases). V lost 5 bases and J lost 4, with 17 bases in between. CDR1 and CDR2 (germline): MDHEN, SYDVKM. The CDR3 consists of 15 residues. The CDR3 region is CASSPTGRGGTEAFF. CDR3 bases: TGTGCCAGCAGTCCCACAGGGAGAGGGGGCACTGAAGCTTTCTTT.

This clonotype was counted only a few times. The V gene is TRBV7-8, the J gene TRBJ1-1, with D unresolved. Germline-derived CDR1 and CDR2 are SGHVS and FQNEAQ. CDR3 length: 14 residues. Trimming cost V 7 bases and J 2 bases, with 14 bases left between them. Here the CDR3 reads CASKVFGGNTEAFF. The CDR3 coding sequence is TGTGCCAGCAAGGTCTTTGGCGGAAACACTGAAGCTTTCTTT.

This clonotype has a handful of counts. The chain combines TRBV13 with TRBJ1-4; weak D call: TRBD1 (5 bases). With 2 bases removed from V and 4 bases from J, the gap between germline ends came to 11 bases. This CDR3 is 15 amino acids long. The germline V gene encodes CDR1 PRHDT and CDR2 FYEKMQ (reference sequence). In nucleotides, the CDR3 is TGTGCCAGCAGCTTAAGGAACGGACATAATGAAAAACTGTTTTTT. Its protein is CASSLRNGHNEKLFF. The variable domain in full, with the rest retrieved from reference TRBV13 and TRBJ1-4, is AAGVIQSPRHLIKEKRETATLKCYPIPRHDTVYWYQQGPGQDPQFLISFYEKMQSDKGSIPDRFSAQQFSDYHSELNMSSLELGDSALYFCASSLRNGHNEKLFFGSGTQLSVL.

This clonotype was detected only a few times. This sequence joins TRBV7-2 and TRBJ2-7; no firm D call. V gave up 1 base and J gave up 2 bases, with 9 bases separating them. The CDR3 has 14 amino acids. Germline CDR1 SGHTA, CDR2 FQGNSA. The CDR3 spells CASSLEGRPYEQYF. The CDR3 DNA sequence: TGTGCCAGCAGCTTAGAAGGAAGACCCTACGAGCAGTACTTC. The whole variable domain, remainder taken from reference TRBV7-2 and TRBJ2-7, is GAGVSQSPSNKVTEKGKDVELRCDPISGHTALYWYRQSLGQGLEFLIYFQGNSAPDKSGLPSDRFSAERTGGSVSTLTIQRTQQEDSAVYLCASSLEGRPYEQYFGPGTRLTVT.

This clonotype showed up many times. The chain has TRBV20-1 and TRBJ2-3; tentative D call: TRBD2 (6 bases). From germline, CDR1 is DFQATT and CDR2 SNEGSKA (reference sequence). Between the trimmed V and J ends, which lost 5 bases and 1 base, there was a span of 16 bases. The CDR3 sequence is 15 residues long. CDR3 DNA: TGCAGTGCTTCCCCCCAGTGGGGGGGCACAGATACGCAGTATTTT. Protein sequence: CSASPQWGGTDTQYF.

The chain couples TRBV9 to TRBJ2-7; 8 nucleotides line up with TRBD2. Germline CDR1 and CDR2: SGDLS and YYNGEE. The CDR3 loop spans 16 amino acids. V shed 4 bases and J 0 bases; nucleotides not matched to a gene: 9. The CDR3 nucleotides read TGTGCCAGCAGCCCCAGAAGCGGGGGTGTCTCCTACGAGCAGTACTTC. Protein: CASSPRSGGVSYEQYF.

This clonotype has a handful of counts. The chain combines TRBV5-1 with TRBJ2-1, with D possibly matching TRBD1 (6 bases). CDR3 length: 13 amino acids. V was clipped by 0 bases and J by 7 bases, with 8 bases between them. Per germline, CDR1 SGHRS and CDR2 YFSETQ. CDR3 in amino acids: CASSLGQVNEQFF. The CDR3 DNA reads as TGCGCCAGCAGCTTGGGACAGGTGAATGAGCAGTTCTTC.

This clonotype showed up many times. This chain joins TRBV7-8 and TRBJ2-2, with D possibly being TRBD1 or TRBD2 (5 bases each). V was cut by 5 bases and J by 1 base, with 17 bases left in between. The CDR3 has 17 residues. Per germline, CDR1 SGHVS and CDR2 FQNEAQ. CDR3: CASSQVGRTLNTGELFF. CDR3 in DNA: TGTGCCAGCAGCCAGGTGGGACGGACTTTGAACACCGGGGAGCTGTTTTTT.

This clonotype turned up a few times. CDR3 DNA: TGCAGTGCTAGAGACCATGACAGGGGACTAAGCATGAACACTGAAGCTTTCTTT. This codes for CSARDHDRGLSMNTEAFF. J is TRBJ1-1 and V is TRBV20-1; TRBD1 aligns across 8 bases. Trimming took 0 bases from V and 0 from J; bases not matched to a gene: 12. Germline V gives CDR1 DFQATT, CDR2 SNEGSKA (reference sequence). The CDR3 covers 18 residues.